The 15 T cell receptor beta chains below come from one sample, sequenced in a study of OX40 agonist ivuxolimab in advanced cancers. Profiled with immunoSEQ multiplex PCR; TCRdb holds only in-frame clones, not every one. The profile covers 42,000 or so clones, with 86% appearing a single time and 20% to 25% taken by the ten largest. The sample was CD4+ or CD8+ T cells sorted from blood, taken in a trial of the OX40 agonist ivuxolimab. All receptors come from an adult with an advanced solid tumor such as melanoma, head and neck, liver or kidney cancer.

This clone has a handful of counts. The J gene is TRBJ2-3, the V gene TRBV7-9; unclear D gene. CDR3 size: 15 residues. The V and J ends lost 6 bases and 6 bases respectively, with 19 bases between them. Germline V gene data show CDR1 as SEHNR and CDR2 as FQNEAQ (reference sequence). As DNA, the CDR3 is TGTGCCAGCAGTCCACGGGCCGTCTCACCGGATACGCAGTATTTT. As protein: CASSPRAVSPDTQYF. Supplemented by reference TRBV7-9 and TRBJ2-3, the full variable domain reads DTGVSQNPRHKITKRGQNVTFRCDPISEHNRLYWYRQTLGQGPEFLTYFQNEAQLEKSRLLSDRFSAERPKGSFSTLEIQRTEQGDSAMYLCASSPRAVSPDTQYFGPGTRLTVL.

The CDR3 here is CASSLAGTGPSFQAQYF. The CDR3 DNA follows: TGTGCCAGCAGCTTAGCGGGAACGGGACCGTCTTTTCAGGCGCAGTATTTT. This chain connects TRBV7-9 to TRBJ2-3; D possibly uses TRBD1 or TRBD2 (5 bases each). There are 17 residues in the CDR3. V was shortened by 0 bases and J by 10 bases, with 23 bases between the two germline ends. Germline V CDR1 and CDR2: SEHNR, FQNEAQ (reference sequence).

The genes are TRBV14 and TRBJ1-2; D perhaps matches TRBD1 (5 bases). V was shortened by 3 bases and J by 7 bases, with 18 bases between the two germline ends. CDR3 length: 15 residues. Germline loops: CDR1 SGHDN, CDR2 FVKESK. This chain's CDR3 is CASSHGGIRGSGYTF. In nucleotides, the CDR3 is TGTGCCAGCAGCCACGGAGGTATAAGGGGCTCTGGCTACACCTTC.

The J gene is TRBJ1-5, the V gene TRBV19; TRBD1 matches 7 bases. Germline CDR1 and CDR2: LNHDA and SQIVND (reference sequence). V was clipped by 6 bases and J by 4 bases; unmatched bases: 9. The CDR3 is 15 residues long. Here the CDR3 DNA reads TGTGCCAGTAGCAACCCAAGGGGGCCGAATCAGCCCCAGCATTTT. The encoded protein is CASSNPRGPNQPQHF.

The V call is TRBV28, the J call TRBJ2-7; D might be TRBD1 or TRBD2, each matching 6 bases. From germline, CDR1 is MDHEN and CDR2 SYDVKM. CDR3 length: 16 amino acids. V lost 5 bases and J lost 3, with 20 bases in between. CDR3 in amino acids: CASSGPAGQGFYEQYF. The CDR3 DNA sequence: TGTGCCAGCAGTGGCCCCGCGGGACAAGGCTTCTACGAGCAGTACTTC.

This chain uses TRBV7-7 with TRBJ2-1; D not certain. V was clipped by 1 base and J by 10 bases, with 11 bases between them. Germline V gives CDR1 SSHAT, CDR2 FNYEAQ (reference sequence). The CDR3 runs to 13 residues. The CDR3 region is CASSLVSGPEQFF. The DNA for the CDR3 is TGTGCCAGCAGCTTAGTCTCTGGGCCCGAGCAGTTCTTC.

The CDR3 region is CASSRGGVWNEQFF. The CDR3 DNA reads as TGTGCCAGCAGTCGGGGGGGCGTCTGGAATGAGCAGTTCTTC. J is TRBJ2-1 and V is TRBV2; TRBD2 aligns across 8 bases. Germline V gene lookup returns CDR1 SNHLY and CDR2 FYNNEI. Trimming took 5 bases from V and 7 from J; bases not matched to a gene: 7. There are 14 residues in the CDR3. The full variable domain, completed using reference TRBV2 and TRBJ2-1, is EPEVTQTPSHQVTQMGQEVILRCVPISNHLYFYWYRQILGQKVEFLVSFYNNEISEKSEIFDDQFSVERPDGSNFTLKIRSTKLEDSAMYFCASSRGGVWNEQFFGPGTRLTVL.

The chain uses TRBV7-9 and TRBJ1-1; 10 nucleotides match TRBD1. The V and J ends lost 5 bases and 3 bases, in that order; junction bases with no gene match: 9. Looked up from germline, CDR1 is SEHNR and CDR2 is FQNEAQ (reference sequence). The CDR3 is 16 amino acids. CDR3 DNA: TGTGCCAGCAGCCCTCGGACAGGGGGTATTGACACTGAAGCTTTCTTT. Translating gives CASSPRTGGIDTEAFF.

The chain links TRBV7-6 to TRBJ2-5; tentatively, D is TRBD1 (6 bases). CDR3 length: 15 amino acids. V was clipped by 5 bases and J by 3 bases, with 16 bases between them. The germline V gene has CDR1 SGHVS and CDR2 FNYEAQ. CDR3 sequence: CASSPRQVIEETQYF. The CDR3, as DNA: TGTGCCAGCAGCCCCAGACAGGTTATAGAAGAGACCCAGTACTTC. Combining the CDR3 with reference TRBV7-6 and TRBJ2-5 gives the whole variable domain GAGVSQSPRYKVTKRGQDVALRCDPISGHVSLYWYRQALGQGPEFLTYFNYEAQQDKSGLPNDRFSAERPEGSISTLTIQRTEQRDSAMYRCASSPRQVIEETQYFGPGTRLLVL.

J is TRBJ2-2 and V is TRBV7-8; 8 nucleotides match TRBD2. Germline V gene data show CDR1 as SGHVS and CDR2 as FQNEAQ. Losses at the gene ends were 1 base for V and 7 bases for J; bases not matched to a gene: 14. The CDR3 sequence is 18 residues long. The CDR3: CASSLGSGGTSLVGELFF. CDR3 sequence (DNA): TGTGCCAGCAGCTTAGGGAGCGGGGGCACCTCATTAGTCGGGGAGCTGTTTTTT.

Only one count was recorded for this clone. V usage is TRBV7-2 and J usage is TRBJ2-7; maybe TRBD2 (5 bases). This CDR3 has 13 amino acids. Trimming cost V 4 bases and J 7 bases, with 14 bases left between them. The germline CDR1 and CDR2 sequences are SGHTA and FQGNSA. Here the CDR3 reads CASSSHPSGEQYF. The CDR3 DNA sequence: TGTGCCAGCAGCTCACATCCCTCGGGAGAGCAGTACTTC.

This rearrangement joins TRBV7-9 to TRBJ2-7; D ambiguous. From germline, CDR1 is SEHNR and CDR2 FQNEAQ (reference sequence). V lost 3 bases and J lost 1, with 7 bases in between. This CDR3 is built from 13 residues. Written as DNA, the CDR3 is TGTGCCAGCAGCTTGAGCTATTCCTACGAGCAGTACTTC. Its protein product is CASSLSYSYEQYF. The entire variable domain, with the rest obtained from reference TRBV7-9 and TRBJ2-7, is as follows: DTGVSQNPRHKITKRGQNVTFRCDPISEHNRLYWYRQTLGQGPEFLTYFQNEAQLEKSRLLSDRFSAERPKGSFSTLEIQRTEQGDSAMYLCASSLSYSYEQYFGPGTRLTVT.

The chain is built from TRBV4-1 and TRBJ1-2, with D perhaps matching TRBD1 (6 bases). This CDR3 region has 17 residues. V was trimmed by 2 bases and J by 6 bases, leaving 22 bases between them. CDR1 and CDR2 from the germline V gene are MGHRA and YSYEKL. The CDR3, as DNA: TGCGCCAGCAGCCAACCCGACGTAGCCAGGGGTTTGAATGGCTACACCTTC. This gives the protein CASSQPDVARGLNGYTF.

This clone showed up just a few times. The V call is TRBV7-9, the J call TRBJ1-1, with a tentative D call TRBD1 (5 bases). Germline-derived CDR1 and CDR2 are SEHNR and FQNEAQ (reference sequence). Trimming removed 2 bases at V and 3 bases at J, with 7 bases between. The CDR3 runs 13 residues. The CDR3 DNA sequence: TGTGCCAGCAGCTTACGAGGGGACACTGAAGCTTTCTTT. Translated, it gives CASSLRGDTEAFF.

The chain joins TRBV28 to TRBJ1-5; D is ambiguous. V lost 6 bases and J lost 0, with 9 bases in between. Germline V gene lookup returns CDR1 MDHEN and CDR2 SYDVKM. The CDR3 extends over 14 amino acids. The CDR3 is CASRPTVSNQPQHF. The CDR3 region has the DNA TGTGCCAGCAGGCCCACAGTTAGCAATCAGCCCCAGCATTTT.